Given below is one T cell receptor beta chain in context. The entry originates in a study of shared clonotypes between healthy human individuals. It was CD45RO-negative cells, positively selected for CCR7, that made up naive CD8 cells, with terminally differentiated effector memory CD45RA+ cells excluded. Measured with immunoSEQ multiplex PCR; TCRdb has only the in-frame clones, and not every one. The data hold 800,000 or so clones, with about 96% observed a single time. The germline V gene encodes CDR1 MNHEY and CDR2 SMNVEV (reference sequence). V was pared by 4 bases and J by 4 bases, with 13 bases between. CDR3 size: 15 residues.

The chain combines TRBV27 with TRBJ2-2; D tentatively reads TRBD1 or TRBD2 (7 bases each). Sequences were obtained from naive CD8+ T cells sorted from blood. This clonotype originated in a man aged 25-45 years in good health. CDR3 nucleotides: TGTGCCAGCAGTTCACAGGGGAGGGTCACCGGGGAGCTGTTTTTT. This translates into CASSSQGRVTGELFF.